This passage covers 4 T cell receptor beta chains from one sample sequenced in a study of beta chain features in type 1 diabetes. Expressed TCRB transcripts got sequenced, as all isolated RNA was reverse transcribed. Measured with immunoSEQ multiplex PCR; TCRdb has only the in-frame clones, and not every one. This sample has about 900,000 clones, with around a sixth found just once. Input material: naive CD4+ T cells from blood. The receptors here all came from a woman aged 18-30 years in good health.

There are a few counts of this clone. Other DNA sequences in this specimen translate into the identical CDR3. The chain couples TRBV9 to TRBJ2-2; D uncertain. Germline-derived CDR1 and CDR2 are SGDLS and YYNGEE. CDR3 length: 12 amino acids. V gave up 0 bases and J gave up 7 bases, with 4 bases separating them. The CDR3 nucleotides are TGTGCCAGCAGCGTAGTGGGCGGGGAGCTGTTTTTT. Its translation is CASSVVGGELFF.

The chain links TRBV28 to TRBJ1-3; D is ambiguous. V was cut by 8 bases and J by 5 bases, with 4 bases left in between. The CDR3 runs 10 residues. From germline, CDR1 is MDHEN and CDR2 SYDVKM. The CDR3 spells CASGRNTIYF. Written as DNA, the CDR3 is TGTGCCAGCGGGAGAAACACCATATATTTT.

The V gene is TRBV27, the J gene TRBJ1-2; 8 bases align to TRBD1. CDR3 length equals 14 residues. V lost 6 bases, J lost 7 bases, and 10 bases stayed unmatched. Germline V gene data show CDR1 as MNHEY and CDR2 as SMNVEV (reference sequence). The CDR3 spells CASSRRQGIGGYTF. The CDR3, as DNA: TGTGCCAGCAGCCGCCGACAGGGGATCGGTGGCTACACCTTC.

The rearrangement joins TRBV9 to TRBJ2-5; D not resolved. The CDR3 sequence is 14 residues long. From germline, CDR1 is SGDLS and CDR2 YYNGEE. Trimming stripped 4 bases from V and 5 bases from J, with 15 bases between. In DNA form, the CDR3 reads TGTGCCAGCAGCCTGCGTCCCGACGGGGAGACCCAGTACTTC. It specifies CASSLRPDGETQYF.